This T cell receptor beta chain derives from a study of shared clonotypes between healthy human individuals. V was cut by 2 bases and J by 3 bases, with 10 bases left in between. CDR1 is MNHEY and CDR2 is SMNVEV in the germline V gene (reference sequence). The CDR3 has 14 residues. The table came from immunoSEQ multiplex PCR; TCRdb's copy has only in-frame clones and leaves some out. The sample lists roughly 510,000 clones, about 79% occurring once. As regards this clone: Other DNA sequences from this sample encode an identical CDR3 as well.

V is TRBV27 and J is TRBJ1-1; D gene ambiguous. Sequencing used PBMCs. This TCR came from a middle-aged woman in good health. Some clones in this sample may be carry-over from other donors' samples. The CDR3 DNA is TGTGCCAGCAGTTTAAAGGGTAGGGACACTGAAGCTTTCTTT. This gives the protein CASSLKGRDTEAFF.